The following is a T cell receptor (beta chain) sequence with its context. These data belong to a study of blood T cell repertoires in COVID-19. Produced via immunoSEQ multiplex PCR; TCRdb's table is partial and in-frame only. The sample carries 20,000 to 30,000 clones, roughly nine tenths recorded once. Trimming cost V 0 bases and J 4 bases, with 8 bases left between them. Germline V gene lookup returns CDR1 SGDLS and CDR2 YYNGEE. This CDR3 comprises 14 residues. The V gene is TRBV9, the J gene TRBJ1-5; D is possibly TRBD1 (5 bases). Material: peripheral blood. The sequence was collected from a human donor in a cohort sampled during active COVID-19. CDR3 DNA: TGTGCCAGCAGCGTAGGGCAGGGTAATCAGCCCCAGCATTTT. Translated: CASSVGQGNQPQHF.